This T cell receptor beta chain is from a study of blood T cell repertoires in COVID-19. The V end was cut by 3 bases, the J end by 6 bases, with 11 bases between. Per the germline V gene, CDR1 is MRHNA and CDR2 is SNTAGT. The CDR3 has 14 amino acids. Assay: immunoSEQ multiplex PCR; the TCRdb copy retains only in-frame clones and omits some. The table has more than 400,000 clones, 80% to 90% seen once; the top ten hold under 4%. The chain carries TRBV6-4 and TRBJ2-2; D perhaps matches TRBD2 (5 bases). The TCR sequence derives from a human donor in a cohort sampled during active COVID-19. Specimen: peripheral blood. The CDR3 region is CASSESGIAGELFF. CDR3 DNA: TGTGCCAGCAGTGAATCGGGGATAGCCGGGGAGCTGTTTTTT.